The 17 T cell receptor beta chains reported below all come from one sample, sequenced in a study of tumor and adjacent non-tumor tissue in lung cancer. The template was RNA from unsorted bulk tissue. The normal lung tissue was taken more than 3 cm from the tumor edge. Three rounds of nested PCR, following a modified ARM-PCR protocol, produced the TCRbeta library. TCRdb reprocessed the multiplex PCR reads with MiXCR, giving one entry per CDR3 protein. The sample lists about 67,000 distinct CDR3 sequences, more than 65% occurring once. Sequencing used distant non-tumor lung tissue. These receptors all come from a man between 60 and 70 years old with non-small cell lung cancer.

This clonotype was seen repeatedly, ten times or more. The V and J genes are TRBV10-1 and TRBJ2-2; TRBD2 is a possible D gene (6 bases). V was shortened by 0 bases and J by 6 bases, with 8 bases between the two germline ends. The CDR3 consists of 14 residues. Germline lookup yields CDR1 WNHNN and CDR2 SYGVQD (reference sequence). CDR3: CASSESGGAGELFF. Here the CDR3 DNA reads TGCGCCAGCAGTGAGTCGGGAGGAGCCGGGGAGCTGTTTTTT.

This clonotype was found once. This sequence joins TRBV29-1 and TRBJ2-3, with 8 bases that match TRBD2. CDR1 is SQVTM and CDR2 is ANQGSEA in the germline V gene. Losses at the gene ends were 4 bases for V and 3 bases for J; bases not matched to a gene: 9. The CDR3 is made up of 15 amino acids. Written as DNA, the CDR3 is TGCAGCGTTGGAGTGACTAGCGTAACAACAGATACGCAGTATTTT. It translates to CSVGVTSVTTDTQYF.

Points on this clonotype: The junction and the germline gene differ at one end; a read error may be behind it. The V call is TRBV20-1, the J call TRBJ2-5; 8 positions match TRBD1. Germline V gene lookup returns CDR1 DFQATT and CDR2 SNEGSKA (reference sequence). The CDR3 has 16 amino acids. The CDR3 spells CSARGGTGGMPETEYF. For the CDR3, the DNA is TGCAGTGCTAGAGGGGGCACAGGGGGGATGCCTGAGACCGAGTACTTC.

Concerning this clonotype: An end of the junction differs from the germline gene, which may be a read error. V gene TRBV14 combines with J gene TRBJ2-5, with 14 positions matching TRBD2. The CDR3 consists of 16 residues. In germline, CDR1 is SGHDN, CDR2 FVKESK. The CDR3 loop reads CASCRWTSGRQETRYF. In DNA form, the CDR3 reads TGTGCCAGCTGTCGCTGGACTAGCGGGAGGCAAGAGACCCGGTACTTC.

Comment on this clonotype: The CDR3 ends on some other residue instead of the conserved phenylalanine or tryptophan, so this is likely a read error. The chain combines TRBV11-1 with TRBJ2-1; D may correspond to TRBD1 or TRBD2 (6 bases each). The germline gives CDR1 SGHAT, CDR2 FQDESV (reference sequence). The V end lost 6 bases, the J end lost 4 bases, and 19 bases lay between the germline ends. CDR3 length: 16 amino acids. CDR3 sequence reads: CASSPGARGGYNEQFL. The CDR3 nucleotides read TGTGCCAGCAGTCCAGGGGCGCGGGGCGGATACAATGAGCAGTTCTTA.

The V gene is TRBV30, the J gene TRBJ2-6; TRBD1 matches at 9 bases. V shed 8 bases and J 1 base; nucleotides not matched to a gene: 12. This CDR3 region has 17 residues. Germline CDR1 and CDR2: GTSNPN and SVGIG (reference sequence). The CDR3 loop reads CARNVGDRGSGANVLTF. CDR3 bases: TGTGCCCGGAATGTCGGAGACAGGGGGTCTGGGGCCAACGTCCTGACTTTC.

In its sample, this clonotype was seen a few times. A much more abundant neighbour one base away suggests this may be a read error. This is likely a read error, given that the CDR3 carries no conserved phenylalanine or tryptophan at its end. The chain has TRBV5-5 and TRBJ1-3; D gene ambiguous. Germline V gene data show CDR1 as SGHKS and CDR2 as YYEKEE (reference sequence). The CDR3 is made up of 14 amino acids. V lost 4 bases to trimming and J lost 4 bases, with 12 bases between them. The CDR3 is CASSRGNNGNTIYL. In nucleotides, the CDR3 is TGTGCCAGCAGCCGGGGAAACAACGGAAACACCATATATCTT.

Points on this clonotype: The junction shows a germline mismatch at one end, possibly a read error. V and J are TRBV29-1 and TRBJ1-4, with a tentative D call TRBD1 (5 bases). Germline CDR1 reads SQVTM; CDR2 reads ANQGSEA. CDR3 length: 14 residues. Here the CDR3 DNA reads TGCAGAGTTGGGACCGGGGGGACTAATGAAAAACTGTTTTTT. Amino acid sequence: CRVGTGGTNEKLFF.

DNA for the CDR3: TGTGCCAGCAGTTATGGGACGGGCACAGATGCCCAGTATTTT. Translated: CASSYGTGTDAQYF. This chain links TRBV6-5 with TRBJ2-3; D could derive from TRBD1 or TRBD2 (5 bases each). CDR3 length equals 14 residues. Germline CDR1 MNHEY, CDR2 SVGAGI. The germline V and J ends were trimmed by 3 bases and 12 bases, with 19 bases remaining between them.

The rearrangement links TRBV6-2 or TRBV6-3 to TRBJ2-3; D ambiguous. The J call is doubtful: the DNA matches TRBJ1-5 better. CDR1 and CDR2 (germline): MNHEY, SVGEGT. This CDR3 region has 15 residues. DNA of the CDR3: TGTGCCAGCAGTCATAGCGTGAGGGTCACAGATACGCAGCATTTT. It encodes CASSHSVRVTDTQHF.

With respect to this clonotype: Since the CDR3 does not end with the conserved phenylalanine or tryptophan, this likely comes from a read error. The CDR3 reads CAISPIAGGEGEQFI. In nucleotides, the CDR3 is TGCGCCATCAGCCCCATAGCGGGAGGGGAGGGTGAGCAGTTCATC. The chain couples TRBV4-1 to TRBJ2-1; TRBD2 matches 11 bases. This CDR3 has 15 residues. The germline gives CDR1 MGHRA, CDR2 YSYEKL.

This clonotype appeared once. One end of the junction does not line up with germline, which may come from a read error. This chain joins TRBV4-2 and TRBJ2-7; D is possibly TRBD2 (6 bases). Germline lookup yields CDR1 LGHNA and CDR2 YNFKEQ. This CDR3 has 14 residues. The CDR3 coding sequence is TGTGCCAGTAGCCCGACGGAGGGTAGGGACGAACAGTACTTC. This encodes CASSPTEGRDEQYF.

This clonotype was seen many times. The V call is TRBV25-1, the J call TRBJ2-3; a weak D match, TRBD2 (5 bases). Trimming left V 6 bases short and J 11 bases short, with 9 bases between. The CDR3 loop spans 10 amino acids. Per the germline V gene, CDR1 is MGHDK and CDR2 is SYGVNS. The CDR3 reads CASRGREQYF. The DNA of the CDR3 is TGTGCCAGCAGGGGCCGGGAGCAGTATTTT.

Regarding this clonotype: Being one base from a much bigger clone, this may be a read error. The CDR3 protein is CASSFSGQRNTIYF. CDR3 DNA: TGTGCCAGCAGTTTTTCCGGACAGAGAAACACCATATATTTT. V is TRBV28 and J is TRBJ1-3; possible D gene TRBD1, 6 bases. The CDR3 is 14 residues long. Trimming cost V 3 bases and J 5 bases, with 11 bases left between them. Germline lookup yields CDR1 MDHEN and CDR2 SYDVKM.

J is TRBJ1-1 and V is TRBV10-3; no clear D. There are 13 residues in the CDR3. The V end lost 7 bases, the J end lost 5 bases, and 14 bases lay between the germline ends. The V gene's germline CDR1 is ENHRY and CDR2 SYGVKD. CDR3 in DNA: TGTGCCATCACTACCGAGGGTAATACTGAAGCTTTCTTT. It translates to CAITTEGNTEAFF.

Comments on this clonotype: This likely comes from a read error, as the CDR3 has no conserved phenylalanine or tryptophan at its end. The CDR3 sequence is CSVGREMNIEAFY. Here the CDR3 DNA reads TGCAGCGTTGGGAGGGAGATGAACATTGAAGCTTTCTAT. This chain joins TRBV29-1 and TRBJ1-1; D uncertain. There are 13 residues in the CDR3. CDR1 is SQVTM, CDR2 ANQGSEA, per germline.

About this clonotype: Germline is not matched at one junction end, which may reflect a read error. V gene TRBV4-2 combines with J gene TRBJ1-3; the D gene is possibly TRBD1 (5 bases). The CDR3 loop spans 15 amino acids. CDR1 is LGHNA and CDR2 is YNFKEQ in the germline V gene. CDR3 in amino acids: CASSQDWDPRNTIYF. The DNA of the CDR3 is TGCGCCAGCAGCCAAGATTGGGACCCTCGAAACACCATATATTTT.